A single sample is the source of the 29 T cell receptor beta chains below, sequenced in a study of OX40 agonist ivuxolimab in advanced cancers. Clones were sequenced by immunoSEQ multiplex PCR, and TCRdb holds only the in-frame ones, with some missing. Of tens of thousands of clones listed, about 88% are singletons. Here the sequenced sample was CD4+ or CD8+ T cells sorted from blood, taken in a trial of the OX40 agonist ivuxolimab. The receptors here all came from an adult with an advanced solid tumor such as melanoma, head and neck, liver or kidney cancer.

The CDR3 nucleotides read TGCGCCAGCAGTGAGGGCTTGGGACAGGGAGGTGGCTACACCTTC. Protein sequence: CASSEGLGQGGGYTF. This rearrangement joins TRBV10-2 to TRBJ1-2; TRBD1 matches at 9 bases. This CDR3 region has 15 residues. Germline lookup yields CDR1 WSHSY and CDR2 SAAADI. The V segment lost 2 bases and the J segment 7 bases; nucleotides outside the gene matches: 8.

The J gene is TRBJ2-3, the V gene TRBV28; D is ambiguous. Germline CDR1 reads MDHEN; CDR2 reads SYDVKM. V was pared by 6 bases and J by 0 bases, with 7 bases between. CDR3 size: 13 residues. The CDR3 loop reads CASSRTSTDTQYF. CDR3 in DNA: TGTGCCAGCAGCCGAACTAGCACAGATACGCAGTATTTT.

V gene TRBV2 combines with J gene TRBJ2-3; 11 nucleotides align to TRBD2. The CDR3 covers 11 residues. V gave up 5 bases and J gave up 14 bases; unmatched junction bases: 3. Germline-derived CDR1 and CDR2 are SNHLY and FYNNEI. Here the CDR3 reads CASSTSGRRYF. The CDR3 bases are TGTGCCAGCAGTACTAGCGGGAGAAGGTATTTT.

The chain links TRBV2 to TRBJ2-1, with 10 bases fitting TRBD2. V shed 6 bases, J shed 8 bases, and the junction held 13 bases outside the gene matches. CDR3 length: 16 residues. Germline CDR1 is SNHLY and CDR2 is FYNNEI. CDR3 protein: CASSPVSGRAIYEQFF. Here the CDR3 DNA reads TGTGCCAGCAGCCCCGTGAGCGGGAGGGCCATCTATGAGCAGTTCTTC.

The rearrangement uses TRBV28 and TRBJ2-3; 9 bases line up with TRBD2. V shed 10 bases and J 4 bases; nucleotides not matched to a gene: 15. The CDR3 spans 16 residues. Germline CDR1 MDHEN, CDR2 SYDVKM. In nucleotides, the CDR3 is TGTGCCACTCAGTCCGGCGGGAGGGAGGATGCAGATACGCAGTATTTT. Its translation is CATQSGGREDADTQYF.

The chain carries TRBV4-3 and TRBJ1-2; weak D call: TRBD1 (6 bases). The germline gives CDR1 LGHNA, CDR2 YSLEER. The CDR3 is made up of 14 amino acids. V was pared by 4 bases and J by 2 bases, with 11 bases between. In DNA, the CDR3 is TGCGCCAGCAGCCTCACAGGGTTGAACTATGGCTACACCTTC. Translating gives CASSLTGLNYGYTF.

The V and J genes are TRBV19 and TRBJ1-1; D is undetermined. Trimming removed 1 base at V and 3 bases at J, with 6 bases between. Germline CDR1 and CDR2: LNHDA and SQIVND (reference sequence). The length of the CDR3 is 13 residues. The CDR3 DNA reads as TGTGCCAGTAGTATAGCCGGTGACACTGAAGCTTTCTTT. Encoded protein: CASSIAGDTEAFF. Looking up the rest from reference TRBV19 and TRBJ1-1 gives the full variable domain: DGGITQSPKYLFRKEGQNVTLSCEQNLNHDAMYWYRQDPGQGLRLIYYSQIVNDFQKGDIAEGYSVSREKKESFPLTVTSAQKNPTAFYLCASSIAGDTEAFFGQGTRLTVV.

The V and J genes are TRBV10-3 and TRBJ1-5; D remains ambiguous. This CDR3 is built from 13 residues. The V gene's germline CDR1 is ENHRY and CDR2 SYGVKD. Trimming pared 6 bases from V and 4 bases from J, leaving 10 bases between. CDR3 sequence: CAISLGPNQPQHF. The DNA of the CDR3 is TGTGCCATCAGCCTCGGACCAAATCAGCCCCAGCATTTT.

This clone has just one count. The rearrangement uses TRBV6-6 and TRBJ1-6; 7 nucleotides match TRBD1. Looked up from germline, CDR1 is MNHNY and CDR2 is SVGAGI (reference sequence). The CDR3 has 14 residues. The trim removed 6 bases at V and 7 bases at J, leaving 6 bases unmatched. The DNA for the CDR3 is TGTGCCAGCAGCTCCGGGACAGAAAATTCACCCCTCCACTTT. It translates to CASSSGTENSPLHF.

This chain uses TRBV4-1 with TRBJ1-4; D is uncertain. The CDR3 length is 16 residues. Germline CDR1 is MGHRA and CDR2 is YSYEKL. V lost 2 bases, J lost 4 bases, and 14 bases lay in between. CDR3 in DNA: TGCGCCAGCAGCCAAAATACCCGGGTACATAATGAAAAACTGTTTTTT. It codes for CASSQNTRVHNEKLFF.

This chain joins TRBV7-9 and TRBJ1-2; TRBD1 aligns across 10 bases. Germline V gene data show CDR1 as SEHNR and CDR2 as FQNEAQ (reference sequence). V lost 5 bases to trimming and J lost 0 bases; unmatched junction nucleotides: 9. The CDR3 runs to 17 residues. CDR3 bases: TGTGCCAGCAGCACGACAGGGGGCGCGTTGGCTAACTATGGCTACACCTTC. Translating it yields CASSTTGGALANYGYTF.

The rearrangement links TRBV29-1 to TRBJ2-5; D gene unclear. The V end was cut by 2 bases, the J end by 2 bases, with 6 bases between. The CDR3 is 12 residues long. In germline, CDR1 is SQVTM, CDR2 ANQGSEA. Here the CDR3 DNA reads TGCAGCGTTGAAATACAGCAAGAGACCCAGTACTTC. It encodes CSVEIQQETQYF.

CDR3 residues: CATSIQGGSTDTQYF. For the CDR3, the DNA is TGTGCCACCAGCATCCAGGGGGGGAGCACAGATACGCAGTATTTT. The rearrangement links TRBV15 to TRBJ2-3, with D possibly being TRBD1 or TRBD2 (7 bases each). This CDR3 region has 15 residues. Trimming left V 4 bases short and J 0 bases short, with 11 bases between. The germline gives CDR1 LNHNV, CDR2 YYDKDF (reference sequence). The whole variable domain, remainder taken from reference TRBV15 and TRBJ2-3, is DAMVIQNPRYQVTQFGKPVTLSCSQTLNHNVMYWYQQKSSQAPKLLFHYYDKDFNNEADTPDNFQSRRPNTSFCFLDIRSPGLGDTAMYLCATSIQGGSTDTQYFGPGTRLTVL.

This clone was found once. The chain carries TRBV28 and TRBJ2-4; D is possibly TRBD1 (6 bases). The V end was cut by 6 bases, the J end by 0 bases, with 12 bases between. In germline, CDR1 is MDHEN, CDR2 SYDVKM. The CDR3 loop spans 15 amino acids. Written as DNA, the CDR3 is TGTGCCAGCAGCGTTGGGGGCTTAGCCAAAAACATTCAGTACTTC. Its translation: CASSVGGLAKNIQYF. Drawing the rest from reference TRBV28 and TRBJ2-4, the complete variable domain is DVKVTQSSRYLVKRTGEKVFLECVQDMDHENMFWYRQDPGLGLRLIYFSYDVKMKEKGDIPEGYSVSREKKERFSLILESASTNQTSMYLCASSVGGLAKNIQYFGAGTRLSVL.

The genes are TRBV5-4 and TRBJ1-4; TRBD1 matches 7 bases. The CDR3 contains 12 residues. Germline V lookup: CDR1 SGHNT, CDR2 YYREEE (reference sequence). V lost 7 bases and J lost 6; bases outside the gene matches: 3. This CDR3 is CASSRGDEKLFF. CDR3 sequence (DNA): TGTGCCAGCTCCAGGGGGGATGAAAAACTGTTTTTT.

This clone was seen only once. CDR3 nucleotide sequence: TGTGCCAGCATCGAACCGGGACAGGGGCCCCATCGCTACACCTTC. Its protein is CASIEPGQGPHRYTF. The genes are TRBV6-6 and TRBJ1-2, with 10 positions matching TRBD1. V was clipped by 7 bases and J by 9 bases; unmatched bases: 14. Germline CDR1 reads MNHNY; CDR2 reads SVGAGI (reference sequence). The CDR3 contains 15 residues.

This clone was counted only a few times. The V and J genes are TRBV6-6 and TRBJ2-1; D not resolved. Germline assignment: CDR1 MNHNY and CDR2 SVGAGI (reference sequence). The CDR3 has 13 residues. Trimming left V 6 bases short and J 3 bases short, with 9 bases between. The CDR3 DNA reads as TGTGCCAGCAGGGAAAAATTCTACAATGAGCAGTTCTTC. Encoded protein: CASREKFYNEQFF.

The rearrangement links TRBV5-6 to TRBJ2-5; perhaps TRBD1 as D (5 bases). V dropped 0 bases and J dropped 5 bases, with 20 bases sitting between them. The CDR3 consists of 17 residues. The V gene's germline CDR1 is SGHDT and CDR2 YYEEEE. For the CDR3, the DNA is TGTGCCAGCAGCTTGGGACAGTGGTCCCTAGGTCAGGAGACCCAGTACTTC. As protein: CASSLGQWSLGQETQYF.

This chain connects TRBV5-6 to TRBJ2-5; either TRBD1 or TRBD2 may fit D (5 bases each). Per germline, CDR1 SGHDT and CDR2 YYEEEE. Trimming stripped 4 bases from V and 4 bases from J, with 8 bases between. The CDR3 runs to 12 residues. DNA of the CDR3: TGTGCCAGCAGCCGAGGGGTAGAGACCCAGTACTTC. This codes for CASSRGVETQYF.

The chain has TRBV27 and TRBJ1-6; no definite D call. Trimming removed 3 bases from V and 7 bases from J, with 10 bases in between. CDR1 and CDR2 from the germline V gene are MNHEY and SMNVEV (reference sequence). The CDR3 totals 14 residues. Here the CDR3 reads CASSLQVWNSPLHF. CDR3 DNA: TGTGCCAGCAGTTTGCAGGTTTGGAATTCACCCCTCCACTTT.

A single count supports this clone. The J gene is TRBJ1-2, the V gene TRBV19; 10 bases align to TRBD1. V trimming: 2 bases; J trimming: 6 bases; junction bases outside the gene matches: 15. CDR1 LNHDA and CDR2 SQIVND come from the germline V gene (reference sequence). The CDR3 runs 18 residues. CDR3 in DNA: TGTGCCAGTAGTATACTTGGGACAGGGGCACATACTCGGGATGGCTACACCTTC. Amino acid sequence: CASSILGTGAHTRDGYTF.

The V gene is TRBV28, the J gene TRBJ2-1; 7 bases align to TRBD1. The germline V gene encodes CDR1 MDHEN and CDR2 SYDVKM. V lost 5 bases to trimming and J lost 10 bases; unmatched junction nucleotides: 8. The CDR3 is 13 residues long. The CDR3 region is CASSRDSRGEQFF. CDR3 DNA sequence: TGTGCCAGCAGTCGGGACAGTAGGGGAGAGCAGTTCTTC.

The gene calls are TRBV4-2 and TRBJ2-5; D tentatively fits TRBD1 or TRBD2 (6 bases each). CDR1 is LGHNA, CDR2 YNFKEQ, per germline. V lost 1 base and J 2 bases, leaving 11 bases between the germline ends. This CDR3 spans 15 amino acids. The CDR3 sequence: CASSQVGGGQETQYF. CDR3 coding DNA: TGTGCCAGCAGCCAAGTCGGGGGCGGACAAGAGACCCAGTACTTC.

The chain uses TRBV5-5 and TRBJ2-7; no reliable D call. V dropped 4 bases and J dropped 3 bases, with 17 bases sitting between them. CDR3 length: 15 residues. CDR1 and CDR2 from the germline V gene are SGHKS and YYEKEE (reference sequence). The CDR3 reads CASSQEGAARYEQYF. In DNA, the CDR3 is TGTGCCAGCAGCCAAGAAGGTGCGGCTCGCTACGAGCAGTACTTC.

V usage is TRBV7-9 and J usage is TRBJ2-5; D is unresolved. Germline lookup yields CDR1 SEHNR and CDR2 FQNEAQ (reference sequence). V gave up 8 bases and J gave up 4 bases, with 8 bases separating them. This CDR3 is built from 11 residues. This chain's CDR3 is CASGWTETQYF. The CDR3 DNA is TGTGCCAGCGGATGGACAGAGACCCAGTACTTC.

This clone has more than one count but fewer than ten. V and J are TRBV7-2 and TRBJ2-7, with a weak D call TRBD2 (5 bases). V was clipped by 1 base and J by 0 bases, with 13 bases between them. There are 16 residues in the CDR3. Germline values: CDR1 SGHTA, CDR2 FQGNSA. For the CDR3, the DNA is TGTGCCAGCAGCTTAGGTGAGGGAGCCTACTCCTACGAGCAGTACTTC. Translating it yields CASSLGEGAYSYEQYF.

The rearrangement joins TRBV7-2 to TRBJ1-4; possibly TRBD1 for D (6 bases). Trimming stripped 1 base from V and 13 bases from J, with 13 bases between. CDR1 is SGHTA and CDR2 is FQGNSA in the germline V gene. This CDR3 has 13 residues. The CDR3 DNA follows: TGTGCCAGCAGCTTAGACAGGGAAGGGCGACTGTTTTTT. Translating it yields CASSLDREGRLFF. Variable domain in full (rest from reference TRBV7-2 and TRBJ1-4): GAGVSQSPSNKVTEKGKDVELRCDPISGHTALYWYRQSLGQGLEFLIYFQGNSAPDKSGLPSDRFSAERTGGSVSTLTIQRTQQEDSAVYLCASSLDREGRLFFGSGTQLSVL.

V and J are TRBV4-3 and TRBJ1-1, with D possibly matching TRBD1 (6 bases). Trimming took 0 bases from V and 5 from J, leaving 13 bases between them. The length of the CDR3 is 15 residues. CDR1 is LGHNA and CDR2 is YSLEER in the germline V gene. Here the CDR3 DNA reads TGCGCCAGCAGCCAAGACGCCCAGGGGAGGACTGAAGCTTTCTTT. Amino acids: CASSQDAQGRTEAFF.

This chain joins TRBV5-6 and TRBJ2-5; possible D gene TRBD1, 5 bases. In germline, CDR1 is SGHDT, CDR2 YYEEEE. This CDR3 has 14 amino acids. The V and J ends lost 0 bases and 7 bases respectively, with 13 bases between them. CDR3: CASSLEGPPGTQYF. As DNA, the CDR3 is TGTGCCAGCAGCTTGGAGGGGCCCCCCGGGACCCAGTACTTC.